This T cell receptor (beta chain) originates from a study of blood T cell repertoires in COVID-19. In the study overall: In each case, the material was cDNA or gDNA derived from T cells, B-cell-depleted T cells, or PBMCs.

Per the study methods: Using reference gene primer amplification, nucleated cell counts were estimated. The method was immunoSEQ multiplex PCR; TCRdb's version includes in-frame clones alone and lacks a portion of them. Clonal size and the V and J genes are those of that table, whereas D and trimming came from the DNA. This sample has about 300,000 clones, with approximately 86% found just once. The V end lost 1 base, the J end lost 10 bases, and 7 bases lay between the germline ends. The CDR3 length is 11 residues. The chain employs TRBV12-3 or TRBV12-4 and TRBJ1-1; D is ambiguous. The clonotype was recovered from a man aged 70 or older with acute or convalescent COVID-19. The sequenced material came from peripheral blood. CDR3 residues: CASSLGARAFF. In DNA, the CDR3 is TGTGCCAGCAGTTTAGGCGCCCGAGCTTTCTTT.